These 25 T cell receptor beta chains were all obtained from the same sample, sequenced in a study of blood T cell repertoires in COVID-19. The data were produced by immunoSEQ multiplex PCR, yet TCRdb's version contains in-frame clones alone and is incomplete. The table includes about 110,000 clones, about nine tenths detected once. What was sequenced was peripheral blood. Source of these receptors: a man in his forties with acute or convalescent COVID-19.

This clone was seen more than once but under ten times. The chain links TRBV5-8 to TRBJ1-5, with D tentatively TRBD1 (5 bases). Germline-derived CDR1 and CDR2 are SGHTS and YDEGEE. V was shortened by 1 base and J by 6 bases, with 14 bases between the two germline ends. The CDR3 has 15 amino acids. The CDR3 reads CASSLLRGRVQPQHF. CDR3 in DNA: TGTGCCAGCAGCTTGTTAAGGGGCAGGGTTCAGCCCCAGCATTTT.

This clone was picked up one time. The chain recombines TRBV14 with TRBJ2-3; maybe TRBD2 (5 bases). The V and J ends lost 4 bases and 0 bases respectively, with 11 bases between them. Germline CDR1 and CDR2: SGHDN and FVKESK. This CDR3 region has 15 residues. CDR3: CASSLPGFSTDTQYF. CDR3 in DNA: TGTGCCAGCAGCCTTCCGGGGTTCAGCACAGATACGCAGTATTTT.

The rearrangement links TRBV19 to TRBJ1-6; no definite D call. Trimming removed 5 bases at V and 7 bases at J, with 12 bases between. The germline CDR1 and CDR2 sequences are LNHDA and SQIVND (reference sequence). The CDR3 extends over 14 amino acids. CDR3 sequence (DNA): TGTGCCAGTAGTGAGATTGCGTGGAATTCACCCCTCCACTTT. Its protein is CASSEIAWNSPLHF.

This clone was counted between two and nine times. The V gene is TRBV5-1, the J gene TRBJ2-4; 7 nucleotides match TRBD1. CDR1 is SGHRS and CDR2 is YFSETQ in the germline V gene. Trimming removed 0 bases from V and 6 bases from J; junction bases left unmatched: 3. This CDR3 is 14 amino acids long. CDR3 sequence: CASSLGQGLNIQYF. The CDR3 DNA reads as TGCGCCAGCAGCTTGGGACAGGGTTTAAACATTCAGTACTTC. Based on the CDR3 plus reference TRBV5-1 and TRBJ2-4, the full variable domain is KAGVTQTPRYLIKTRGQQVTLSCSPISGHRSVSWYQQTPGQGLQFLFEYFSETQRNKGNFPGRFSGRQFSNSRSEMNVSTLELGDSALYLCASSLGQGLNIQYFGAGTRLSVL.

The V and J genes are TRBV7-2 and TRBJ2-6; D not certain. Germline V CDR1 and CDR2: SGHTA, FQGNSA. This CDR3 region has 16 residues. Trimming shortened V by 3 bases and J by 1 base, and 10 bases separated the two germline ends. CDR3 nucleotide sequence: TGTGCCAGCAGCTTGACTGGCAGTTCTGGGGCCAACGTCCTGACTTTC. Translation gives CASSLTGSSGANVLTF.

The rearrangement links TRBV6-5 to TRBJ1-1, with a possible D match to TRBD1 (5 bases). With 5 bases removed from V and 2 bases from J, the gap between germline ends came to 12 bases. This CDR3 is built from 14 residues. Germline loops: CDR1 MNHEY, CDR2 SVGAGI. DNA of the CDR3: TGTGCCAGCAGTCGGGGGACGGACAACACTGAAGCTTTCTTT. This codes for CASSRGTDNTEAFF.

This chain uses TRBV30 with TRBJ1-6; D unresolved. V dropped 2 bases and J dropped 14 bases, with 16 bases sitting between them. Per the germline V gene, CDR1 is GTSNPN and CDR2 is SVGIG (reference sequence). This CDR3 region has 13 residues. CDR3 DNA: TGTGCCTGGAGTCCCCCCGGGAGGGCGACCCTCCACTTT. As protein: CAWSPPGRATLHF.

This chain links TRBV30 with TRBJ2-1; D not resolved. The germline CDR1 and CDR2 sequences are GTSNPN and SVGIG (reference sequence). V gave up 0 bases and J gave up 5 bases, with 8 bases separating them. The CDR3 has 13 amino acids. CDR3 coding DNA: TGTGCCTGGAGTGTACAAGCGAACAATGAGCAGTTCTTC. Translated: CAWSVQANNEQFF.

The rearrangement uses TRBV29-1 and TRBJ1-3; TRBD1 might be the D (6 bases). The CDR3 runs to 14 residues. CDR1 and CDR2 from the germline V gene are SQVTM and ANQGSEA. V gave up 4 bases and J gave up 2 bases, with 12 bases separating them. In DNA, the CDR3 is TGCAGCGTTGTGGTAGGGGGAGCTGGAAACACCATATATTTT. As protein: CSVVVGGAGNTIYF.

This clone came up once. The J gene is TRBJ2-7, the V gene TRBV5-1, with 9 positions matching TRBD1. Germline CDR1 SGHRS, CDR2 YFSETQ. This CDR3 is 15 amino acids long. J gave up 3 bases and V 0 bases, and 4 bases lay outside the gene matches. The CDR3 DNA reads as TGCGCCAGCAGCTTGGGGACAGGGGAAGTCTACGAGCAGTACTTC. It yields the protein CASSLGTGEVYEQYF.

This clone was counted a few times. V and J are TRBV9 and TRBJ1-2; a weak D match, TRBD1 (6 bases). V was trimmed by 5 bases and J by 4 bases, leaving 18 bases between them. CDR3 size: 15 residues. CDR1 is SGDLS, CDR2 YYNGEE, per germline. Written as DNA, the CDR3 is TGTGCCAGCAGAAGGACAGCGCAAGGGGTCTATGGCTACACCTTC. Translated, it gives CASRRTAQGVYGYTF.

Here the CDR3 reads CASRPGFGANVLTF. The CDR3 DNA reads as TGTGCCAGCAGACCAGGGTTTGGGGCCAACGTCCTGACTTTC. The chain couples TRBV2 to TRBJ2-6; D perhaps matches TRBD1 (5 bases). This CDR3 spans 14 amino acids. Between the trimmed V and J ends, which lost 6 bases and 3 bases, there was a span of 9 bases. Germline assignment: CDR1 SNHLY and CDR2 FYNNEI.

This CDR3 reads CASSLYERSQGVLQTQYF. CDR3 DNA: TGTGCCAGCAGCTTATATGAAAGGAGTCAGGGGGTTTTACAGACCCAGTACTTC. The gene calls are TRBV7-8 and TRBJ2-5; 7 nucleotides agree with TRBD1. The CDR3 is 18 residues long. V shed 2 bases, J shed 6 bases, and the junction held 18 bases outside the gene matches. Germline lookup yields CDR1 SGHVS and CDR2 FQNEAQ.

This chain links TRBV7-9 with TRBJ1-5; D might be TRBD1 (5 bases). Germline CDR1 SEHNR, CDR2 FQNEAQ (reference sequence). The CDR3 covers 13 residues. V was clipped by 5 bases and J by 7 bases, with 12 bases between them. The CDR3, as DNA: TGTGCCAGCAGCAAACTGGGGGGACAGCCCCAGCATTTT. It codes for CASSKLGGQPQHF.

V is TRBV7-9 and J is TRBJ2-1; TRBD2 agrees at 12 bases. The junction had 8 bases not matched to a gene; V was cut back by 6 bases and J by 5 bases. This CDR3 spans 16 amino acids. Germline assignment: CDR1 SEHNR and CDR2 FQNEAQ (reference sequence). CDR3 nucleotides: TGTGCCAGCAGTTCCCCGACTAGCGGGAGACACAATGAGCAGTTCTTC. Protein: CASSSPTSGRHNEQFF.

This clone has only one observation. This rearrangement joins TRBV5-5 to TRBJ1-1; possibly TRBD1 for D (6 bases). This CDR3 contains 15 residues. Trimming removed 3 bases from V and 5 bases from J, with 17 bases in between. CDR1 SGHKS and CDR2 YYEKEE come from the germline V gene (reference sequence). The CDR3 nucleotides read TGTGCCAGCAGCTGGGGGGCTGGGGAGGGGACTGAAGCTTTCTTT. Encoded protein: CASSWGAGEGTEAFF. Complete variable domain (other parts from reference TRBV5-5 and TRBJ1-1): DAGVTQSPTHLIKTRGQQVTLRCSPISGHKSVSWYQQVLGQGPQFIFQYYEKEERGRGNFPDRFSARQFPNYSSELNVNALLLGDSALYLCASSWGAGEGTEAFFGQGTRLTVV.

The chain uses TRBV30 and TRBJ1-5; 8 bases are shared with TRBD1. V lost 4 bases and J lost 5; bases outside the gene matches: 7. CDR3 length: 14 residues. Germline values: CDR1 GTSNPN, CDR2 SVGIG (reference sequence). CDR3 nucleotides: TGTGCCTGGAAGGCAGGGGGCGACGATCAGCCCCAGCATTTT. Translating gives CAWKAGGDDQPQHF. The variable domain in full, with the rest retrieved from reference TRBV30 and TRBJ1-5, is SQTIHQWPATLVQPVGSPLSLECTVEGTSNPNLYWYRQAAGRGLQLLFYSVGIGQISSEVPQNLSASRPQDRQFILSSKKLLLSDSGFYLCAWKAGGDDQPQHFGDGTRLSIL.

V gene TRBV19 combines with J gene TRBJ2-2; TRBD2 matches at 8 bases. Germline CDR1 is LNHDA and CDR2 is SQIVND (reference sequence). V lost 10 bases and J lost 9; bases outside the gene matches: 13. The CDR3 runs 14 residues. The CDR3 DNA reads as TGTGCCACCAGCCTGCGGGAGGCTACTAGGGAGCTGTTTTTT. Residues: CATSLREATRELFF.

The chain couples TRBV24-1 to TRBJ2-7, with 7 bases identical to TRBD2. Germline V lookup: CDR1 KGHDR, CDR2 SFDVKD. V trimming: 5 bases; J trimming: 7 bases; junction bases outside the gene matches: 7. The CDR3 consists of 13 residues. CDR3 bases: TGTGCCACCAGTGGGTCGACCGGGGGGGAGCAGTACTTC. This sequence encodes CATSGSTGGEQYF.

The chain links TRBV9 to TRBJ1-5; weak D call: TRBD1 (5 bases). Trimming removed 3 bases at V and 4 bases at J, with 14 bases between. Germline V gene data show CDR1 as SGDLS and CDR2 as YYNGEE. The CDR3 has 15 residues. The CDR3 region has the DNA TGTGCCAGCAGCGGGGACGGGAGTTGGAATCAGCCCCAGCATTTT. Amino acid sequence: CASSGDGSWNQPQHF. Complete variable domain (other parts from reference TRBV9 and TRBJ1-5): DSGVTQTPKHLITATGQRVTLRCSPRSGDLSVYWYQQSLDQGLQFLIQYYNGEERAKGNILERFSAQQFPDLHSELNLSSLELGDSALYFCASSGDGSWNQPQHFGDGTRLSIL.

The V gene is TRBV27, the J gene TRBJ1-2; D perhaps matches TRBD1 (6 bases). The V gene's germline CDR1 is MNHEY and CDR2 SMNVEV (reference sequence). The CDR3 extends over 13 amino acids. Deletions cut 4 bases from V and 4 bases from J, with 10 bases between. This chain's CDR3 is CASSSTGSYGYTF. CDR3 nucleotide sequence: TGTGCCAGCAGTTCTACAGGGTCCTATGGCTACACCTTC.

This clone has a handful of counts. The V gene is TRBV11-2, the J gene TRBJ2-1; 11 bases fit TRBD2. Germline trimming cut 3 bases from V and 4 bases from J; bases unmatched to any gene: 2. The CDR3 is made up of 15 amino acids. CDR1 and CDR2 from the germline V gene are SGHAT and FQNNGV. The CDR3 DNA follows: TGTGCCAGCAGCTTTAGCGGGAGGGCTTACAATGAGCAGTTCTTC. Amino acid sequence: CASSFSGRAYNEQFF.

This clone was seen a few times. This chain connects TRBV2 to TRBJ2-7; D is possibly TRBD2 (6 bases). The CDR3 contains 14 residues. Germline CDR1 is SNHLY and CDR2 is FYNNEI. Trimming stripped 1 base from V and 4 bases from J, with 11 bases between. CDR3 loop: CASSEGGGKYEQYF. CDR3 nucleotides: TGTGCCAGCAGTGAAGGTGGGGGGAAATACGAGCAGTACTTC.

The rearrangement joins TRBV30 to TRBJ1-6; perhaps TRBD1 as D (5 bases). V was trimmed by 1 base and J by 6 bases, leaving 10 bases between them. Germline CDR1 and CDR2: GTSNPN and SVGIG (reference sequence). This CDR3 spans 14 amino acids. The CDR3 coding sequence is TGTGCCTGGAGTGCCACAGGTCTTAATTCACCCCTCCACTTT. Its translation: CAWSATGLNSPLHF.

This chain links TRBV25-1 with TRBJ2-7, with 7 bases aligning to TRBD1. The CDR3 is made up of 14 amino acids. CDR1 is MGHDK and CDR2 is SYGVNS in the germline V gene. After removal of 4 bases from V and 5 bases from J, the junction contained 8 bases not matched to a gene. CDR3 nucleotide sequence: TGTGCCAGCAGTGGGTTTACAGGGGAAGACGAGCAGTACTTC. As protein: CASSGFTGEDEQYF.